The next 2 T cell receptor beta chains were all read from a single sample in a study of T-cell memory formation after mild COVID-19. Each CDR3 protein gets one entry after TCRdb re-called the 5' RACE reads with MiXCR. The sample has over 350,000 distinct CDR3 sequences, approximately 15% seen once. The material sequenced was PBMCs or a T cell subset sorted from them (not recorded which). All receptors come from a man between 18 and 29 years old who had mild COVID-19 (a few samples of this study predate the infection). Cell type and time point are not known.

This clonotype was counted between two and nine times. This CDR3 is CASSLVSGTGEQFF. CDR3 coding DNA: TGTGCCAGCAGCTTAGTTTCCGGAACAGGTGAGCAGTTCTTC. The rearrangement joins TRBV7-9 to TRBJ2-1; perhaps TRBD1 as D (5 bases). This CDR3 contains 14 residues. V lost 1 base, J lost 9 bases, and 13 bases lay in between. CDR1 is SEHNR and CDR2 is FQNEAQ in the germline V gene (reference sequence).

Only a few counts were recorded for this clonotype. The chain links TRBV10-3 to TRBJ2-7, with unresolved D. The germline V gene has CDR1 ENHRY and CDR2 SYGVKD. The CDR3 extends over 12 amino acids. The germline V and J ends were trimmed by 5 bases and 3 bases, with 8 bases remaining between them. CDR3 nucleotides: TGTGCCATCAGTTACGACAACTACGAGCAGTACGTC. Its translation is CAISYDNYEQYV.